This passage covers 32 T cell receptor beta chains from one sample sequenced in a study of T cell responses to AZD1222 COVID-19 vaccine. Profiling relied on immunoSEQ multiplex PCR, and the TCRdb table lists in-frame clones only, not all of them. The top ten clones hold approximately 4% of a sample with fewer than 200,000 clones, 75% to 90% of them seen once. The sample consisted of peripheral blood, taken 28 days after the second dose of the MenACWY control vaccine. The receptor set was obtained from an adult who received the MenACWY meningococcal vaccine as a control.

This chain connects TRBV15 to TRBJ1-1; 7 bases map to TRBD1. This CDR3 spans 14 amino acids. V gave up 5 bases and J gave up 5 bases; unmatched junction bases: 8. Germline loops: CDR1 LNHNV, CDR2 YYDKDF (reference sequence). CDR3 region: CATSAQTRGTEAFF. The CDR3 DNA follows: TGTGCCACCAGCGCGCAGACCAGGGGGACTGAAGCTTTCTTT.

Here the CDR3 DNA reads TGTGCCAGTAGTAACCGGGTAGCCAAAAACATTCAGTACTTC. This codes for CASSNRVAKNIQYF. The chain has TRBV19 and TRBJ2-4; D is uncertain. CDR3 length equals 14 residues. The V end lost 4 bases, the J end lost 0 bases, and 7 bases lay between the germline ends. The germline V gene has CDR1 LNHDA and CDR2 SQIVND (reference sequence).

The DNA for the CDR3 is TGTGCCATCAGTGCGGAACTAGCAACGGAGACCCAGTACTTC. It translates to CAISAELATETQYF. This sequence joins TRBV10-3 and TRBJ2-5; a possible D gene is TRBD2 (6 bases). The CDR3 is 14 amino acids. The germline CDR1 and CDR2 sequences are ENHRY and SYGVKD. The V and J ends lost 4 bases and 5 bases respectively, with 14 bases between them.

Concerning this clone itself: The sample holds other DNA sequences that translate to the same CDR3. The J gene is TRBJ1-2, the V gene TRBV27, with D possibly matching TRBD1 (6 bases). The CDR3 totals 14 residues. Trimming removed 6 bases at V and 4 bases at J, with 15 bases between. Per the germline V gene, CDR1 is MNHEY and CDR2 is SMNVEV (reference sequence). As DNA, the CDR3 is TGTGCCAGCAGCCCCGACAGGATGGGCTATGGCTACACCTTC. It yields the protein CASSPDRMGYGYTF.

The chain employs TRBV6-5 and TRBJ2-7; 9 nucleotides match TRBD2. The germline V gene has CDR1 MNHEY and CDR2 SVGAGI. The CDR3 is made up of 14 amino acids. Germline trimming cut 10 bases from V and 6 bases from J; bases unmatched to any gene: 13. This CDR3 reads CATSLVAGAGEQYF. Here the CDR3 DNA reads TGTGCCACCTCTCTGGTAGCGGGAGCCGGCGAGCAGTACTTC.

V and J are TRBV4-3 and TRBJ1-5; 7 bases fit TRBD1. This CDR3 contains 18 residues. CDR1 is LGHNA, CDR2 YSLEER, per germline. Trimming cost V 0 bases and J 0 bases; bases outside gene matches: 8. This chain's CDR3 is CASSQDPSTGYSNQPQHF. CDR3 nucleotides: TGCGCCAGCAGCCAAGACCCCTCGACAGGGTATAGCAATCAGCCCCAGCATTTT.

The chain uses TRBV7-2 and TRBJ1-1; D gene ambiguous. Between the trimmed V and J ends, which lost 7 bases and 1 base, there was a span of 13 bases. In germline, CDR1 is SGHTA, CDR2 FQGNSA. CDR3 length equals 14 residues. CDR3 region: CASTPRRTNTEAFF. The CDR3 DNA is TGTGCCAGCACTCCCAGGAGGACGAACACTGAAGCTTTCTTT.

The V gene is TRBV19, the J gene TRBJ1-5; the D gene is possibly TRBD1 (6 bases). Germline CDR1 reads LNHDA; CDR2 reads SQIVND (reference sequence). The V end lost 5 bases, the J end lost 3 bases, and 17 bases lay between the germline ends. CDR3 length: 16 residues. CDR3 nucleotides: TGTGCCAGTAGTCGGTGGGAAGGGGGGGACAATCAGCCCCAGCATTTT. This translates into CASSRWEGGDNQPQHF.

The J gene is TRBJ2-7, the V gene TRBV7-2; 7 nucleotides align to TRBD2. Germline V lookup: CDR1 SGHTA, CDR2 FQGNSA. This CDR3 spans 14 amino acids. After removal of 2 bases from V and 5 bases from J, the junction contained 6 bases not matched to a gene. The chain's CDR3 is CASSLQGGPDEQYF. DNA of the CDR3: TGTGCCAGCAGCTTACAGGGAGGGCCAGACGAGCAGTACTTC.

This chain joins TRBV15 and TRBJ2-6; D ambiguous. Trimming took off 0 bases at V and 0 bases at J, with 12 bases between the two ends. This CDR3 region has 18 residues. Germline assignment: CDR1 LNHNV and CDR2 YYDKDF (reference sequence). The CDR3, as DNA: TGTGCCACCAGCAGAGACTACTTACCAGCCTCTGGGGCCAACGTCCTGACTTTC. Its translation is CATSRDYLPASGANVLTF.

This rearrangement joins TRBV30 to TRBJ1-1, with D unresolved. Germline values: CDR1 GTSNPN, CDR2 SVGIG (reference sequence). V dropped 1 base and J dropped 0 bases, with 6 bases sitting between them. CDR3 length: 13 residues. The CDR3 bases are TGTGCCTGGAGTGGGGCAGTGAACACTGAAGCTTTCTTT. Its protein product is CAWSGAVNTEAFF.

This chain uses TRBV5-1 with TRBJ2-7, with no clear D. With 2 bases removed from V and 3 bases from J, the gap between germline ends came to 6 bases. The CDR3 covers 12 residues. Germline V gives CDR1 SGHRS, CDR2 YFSETQ. The CDR3 DNA sequence: TGCGCCAGCAGCTTTAATATCTACGAGCAGTACTTC. Residues: CASSFNIYEQYF.

V and J are TRBV11-3 and TRBJ2-2; D call uncertain. Trimming left V 1 base short and J 4 bases short, with 4 bases between. CDR1 SGHNT and CDR2 YENEEA come from the germline V gene. The CDR3 is 13 amino acids. Here the CDR3 reads CASSLGFTGELFF. In DNA, the CDR3 is TGTGCCAGCAGCTTAGGGTTCACCGGGGAGCTGTTTTTT.

The V call is TRBV27, the J call TRBJ2-1; 8 bases align to TRBD2. CDR3 length: 15 amino acids. V trimming: 5 bases; J trimming: 3 bases; junction bases outside the gene matches: 6. Per germline, CDR1 MNHEY and CDR2 SMNVEV (reference sequence). The CDR3 reads CASSPIAGYYNEQFF. CDR3 DNA sequence: TGTGCCAGCAGTCCCATAGCGGGGTACTACAATGAGCAGTTCTTC.

This chain links TRBV30 with TRBJ2-1; 11 bases align to TRBD2. Trimming cost V 8 bases and J 4 bases; bases outside gene matches: 4. The germline V gene has CDR1 GTSNPN and CDR2 SVGIG (reference sequence). CDR3 size: 13 residues. DNA for the CDR3: TGTGCCCGTGGACTAGCGGGTTACAATGAGCAGTTCTTC. Translation gives CARGLAGYNEQFF.

CDR3 protein: CASSRGEGQAGTEAFF. In DNA, the CDR3 is TGTGCCAGCAGTCGGGGGGAAGGACAGGCTGGTACTGAAGCTTTCTTT. The gene calls are TRBV27 and TRBJ1-1, with 7 bases that match TRBD1. In germline, CDR1 is MNHEY, CDR2 SMNVEV (reference sequence). The CDR3 spans 16 residues. V lost 5 bases and J lost 5; bases outside the gene matches: 14.

This sequence joins TRBV28 and TRBJ2-7; 8 positions agree with TRBD1. The V gene's germline CDR1 is MDHEN and CDR2 SYDVKM. The CDR3 covers 17 residues. J gave up 5 bases and V 3 bases, and 15 bases lay outside the gene matches. The CDR3 DNA reads as TGTGCCAGCAGTTTTGGTGCGACAGGGGTCAGGCTGCACGAGCAGTACTTC. Its protein product is CASSFGATGVRLHEQYF.

The chain is built from TRBV15 and TRBJ2-7; 7 bases map to TRBD1. Germline lookup yields CDR1 LNHNV and CDR2 YYDKDF (reference sequence). V was pared by 1 base and J by 3 bases, with 6 bases of the junction left unmatched. The CDR3 runs 15 residues. CDR3 residues: CATSRGRDSIYEQYF. The CDR3, as DNA: TGTGCCACCAGCAGAGGAAGGGACAGCATCTACGAGCAGTACTTC. The full variable domain, its missing parts supplied by reference TRBV15 and TRBJ2-7, is DAMVIQNPRYQVTQFGKPVTLSCSQTLNHNVMYWYQQKSSQAPKLLFHYYDKDFNNEADTPDNFQSRRPNTSFCFLDIRSPGLGDTAMYLCATSRGRDSIYEQYFGPGTRLTVT.

This clone showed up just once. The chain uses TRBV7-2 and TRBJ2-1; unclear D gene. Deletions cut 6 bases from V and 0 bases from J, with 6 bases between. There are 13 residues in the CDR3. CDR1 SGHTA and CDR2 FQGNSA come from the germline V gene. The CDR3 loop reads CASRSSSYNEQFF. In nucleotides, the CDR3 is TGTGCCAGCAGGTCAAGCTCCTACAATGAGCAGTTCTTC.

The chain is built from TRBV27 and TRBJ2-1; D possibly corresponds to TRBD2 (5 bases). The germline V gene has CDR1 MNHEY and CDR2 SMNVEV (reference sequence). V dropped 4 bases and J dropped 7 bases, with 11 bases sitting between them. The CDR3 runs to 13 residues. The CDR3 spells CASSSGMGNEQFF. The CDR3 bases are TGTGCCAGCAGTTCGGGGATGGGGAATGAGCAGTTCTTC.

As concerns this clone: Germline is not matched at one junction end, which may reflect a read error. The chain has TRBV2 and TRBJ1-3, with D possibly being TRBD1 (6 bases). The CDR3 has 13 residues. Germline CDR1 SNHLY, CDR2 FYNNEI. CDR3 in amino acids: CASLLGMGAACNF. DNA for the CDR3: TGTGCCAGCCTCCTGGGGATGGGGGCAGCCTGCAATTTT.

The gene calls are TRBV28 and TRBJ1-6; possibly TRBD1 for D (5 bases). Per germline, CDR1 MDHEN and CDR2 SYDVKM. CDR3 length equals 16 residues. Between the trimmed V and J ends, which lost 3 bases and 0 bases, there was a span of 9 bases. The CDR3 is CASSLGGNSYNSPLHF. The CDR3 nucleotides read TGTGCCAGCAGTTTGGGGGGGAACTCCTATAATTCACCCCTCCACTTT.

This chain uses TRBV5-1 with TRBJ2-1; a weak D match, TRBD2 (6 bases). This CDR3 region has 15 residues. V was trimmed by 4 bases and J by 1 base, leaving 12 bases between them. Germline V gives CDR1 SGHRS, CDR2 YFSETQ. The CDR3 is CASSQAGHSYNEQFF. In nucleotides, the CDR3 is TGCGCCAGCAGCCAAGCGGGTCATTCCTACAATGAGCAGTTCTTC.

This clone was picked up one time. V usage is TRBV19 and J usage is TRBJ1-5, with D unresolved. This CDR3 is built from 12 residues. Per the germline V gene, CDR1 is LNHDA and CDR2 is SQIVND (reference sequence). Trimming removed 3 bases from V and 5 bases from J, with 5 bases in between. CDR3 in amino acids: CASSMYDQPQHF. As DNA, the CDR3 is TGTGCCAGTAGTATGTATGATCAGCCCCAGCATTTT. Full variable domain (outside the CDR3, taken from reference TRBV19 and TRBJ1-5): DGGITQSPKYLFRKEGQNVTLSCEQNLNHDAMYWYRQDPGQGLRLIYYSQIVNDFQKGDIAEGYSVSREKKESFPLTVTSAQKNPTAFYLCASSMYDQPQHFGDGTRLSIL.

The V call is TRBV3-1 (or the pseudogene TRBV3-2), the J call TRBJ2-1; TRBD2 aligns across 8 bases. The length of the CDR3 is 16 residues. CDR1 is LGHDT and CDR2 is YNNKEL in the germline V gene (reference sequence). V was pared by 4 bases and J by 0 bases, with 5 bases of the junction left unmatched. This chain's CDR3 is CASSLTSGSSYNEQFF. CDR3 sequence (DNA): TGTGCCAGCAGCCTTACTAGCGGAAGCTCCTACAATGAGCAGTTCTTC.

The V call is TRBV9, the J call TRBJ2-7; 11 bases map to TRBD2. This CDR3 contains 14 residues. Unmatched junction bases numbered 1, after V lost 1 base and J lost 4 bases. CDR1 and CDR2 from the germline V gene are SGDLS and YYNGEE. The DNA for the CDR3 is TGTGCCAGCAGCGTAACTAGCGGGAGTTACGAGCAGTACTTC. Its translation: CASSVTSGSYEQYF.

The V gene is TRBV7-9, the J gene TRBJ1-1; D is ambiguous. The CDR3 contains 15 residues. The germline V gene encodes CDR1 SEHNR and CDR2 FQNEAQ (reference sequence). V dropped 5 bases and J dropped 4 bases, with 17 bases sitting between them. The CDR3 loop is CASSAVWSGITEAFF. CDR3 bases: TGTGCCAGCAGCGCCGTATGGTCAGGCATCACTGAAGCTTTCTTT.

This chain joins TRBV28 and TRBJ1-1, with D uncertain. This CDR3 contains 17 residues. Germline CDR1 MDHEN, CDR2 SYDVKM. Deletions cut 7 bases from V and 1 base from J, with 22 bases between. The CDR3: CASTPAAFPFGNTEAFF. CDR3 DNA sequence: TGTGCCAGCACACCCGCGGCGTTCCCTTTCGGGAACACTGAAGCTTTCTTT.

V is TRBV4-3 and J is TRBJ1-1; maybe TRBD1 (5 bases). V lost 0 bases and J 0 bases, leaving 23 bases between the germline ends. CDR1 and CDR2 (germline): LGHNA, YSLEER. The CDR3 is 20 amino acids. In DNA form, the CDR3 reads TGCGCCAGCAGCCAAGACGTGGAGGTTGGAGGGGCCTGGATGAACACTGAAGCTTTCTTT. This codes for CASSQDVEVGGAWMNTEAFF.

Only a few counts were recorded for this clone. The chain uses TRBV4-3 and TRBJ2-7; TRBD2 might be the D (6 bases). This CDR3 is 14 amino acids long. In germline, CDR1 is LGHNA, CDR2 YSLEER. V was pared by 0 bases and J by 7 bases, with 13 bases between. CDR3 residues: CASSQEGAGREQYF. CDR3 DNA sequence: TGCGCCAGCAGCCAAGAGGGAGCAGGGAGGGAGCAGTACTTC.

The chain recombines TRBV28 with TRBJ1-4, with 9 bases that match TRBD1. With V trimmed by 6 bases and J by 8 bases, 13 bases remained unmatched. In germline, CDR1 is MDHEN, CDR2 SYDVKM. The CDR3 sequence is 16 residues long. CDR3 region: CASRKPSGTGKEKLFF. CDR3 nucleotide sequence: TGTGCCAGCAGGAAACCGAGTGGGACAGGGAAGGAAAAACTGTTTTTT.

The J gene is TRBJ1-1, the V gene TRBV3-1 (or the pseudogene TRBV3-2); TRBD1 is a possible D gene (6 bases). CDR3 length equals 14 residues. V was shortened by 1 base and J by 5 bases, with 11 bases between the two germline ends. The germline CDR1 and CDR2 sequences are LGHDT and YNNKEL (reference sequence). DNA of the CDR3: TGTGCCAGCAGCCAAGGGCAGGGGTTTACTGAAGCTTTCTTT. Translated, it gives CASSQGQGFTEAFF.